Listed below are T cell receptor beta chains from one sample, sequenced in a study of T cell repertoires in aging, cancer and after chemotherapy. MiXCR was run by TCRdb on the multiplex PCR reads, yielding one entry per CDR3 protein. Of under 1,500 distinct CDR3 sequences listed, 25% to 30% are singletons. Material for sequencing was blood. The receptors derive from a human donor with a solid tumor. The donor label of this sample is uncertain. The conserved cysteine and the conserved F or W are not part of the CDR3 here. The D gene is left open where the match is weak.

>TRBV12-3/TRBV12-4|TRBJ2-1|.
ASSQGAGRVNNEQF
>TRBV5-4|TRBJ2-3|.
ASSLGLGRADTQY
>TRBV29-1|TRBJ2-5|TRBD1
SVALTGIRETQY
>TRBV6-1|TRBJ1-2|TRBD1
ASSAQYRGEDGYT
>TRBV6-5|TRBJ2-7|.
ASSPTGWLGSYEQY
>TRBV15|TRBJ2-7|TRBD2
ATSRLVGGYEQY
>TRBV30|TRBJ1-1|.
AWSVLLGAGTEAF
>TRBV20-1|.|TRBD2
SAIADLAVQETQY
>TRBV27|TRBJ2-3|.
ASGGGQDYTDTQY
>TRBV11-1|TRBJ2-7|TRBD2
ASSSLFLLLAGDEQY
>TRBV6-5|TRBJ1-1|.
ASSYSRRGLNTEAF
>TRBV7-9|TRBJ2-7|TRBD1
ASSPSGQATYEQY
>TRBV6-5|TRBJ2-7|TRBD1
ASSYLRTGTYEQY
>TRBV6-5|TRBJ2-1|.
ASSYGQGDEQF
>TRBV6-6|TRBJ2-5|.
ASSLNGGVGVETQY
>TRBV7-9|TRBJ2-6|.
ASSSVLVLGANVLT
>TRBV18|TRBJ1-4|TRBD1
ASSPTGTGSNEKLF
>TRBV7-9|TRBJ1-3|.
ASSPDSSGNTIY
>TRBV20-1|TRBJ2-7|.
SASSLVSYEQY
>TRBV24-1|TRBJ2-3|.
ATSEEFDTQY
>TRBV5-4|TRBJ1-3|TRBD1
ASSLDRPGSGNTIY
>TRBV5-1|TRBJ2-3|TRBD2
ASSLSRGGRDTQY